The 18 T cell receptor beta chains below all came from one sample that was sequenced in a study of early T cells in non-severe SARS-CoV-2 infection. In TCRdb, the 5' RACE reads were re-called with MiXCR into one record per CDR3 protein. The table records around 52,000 distinct CDR3 sequences, around an eighth of them present only once. The sequenced material came from whole blood. The receptors were sampled from an adult who was a healthcare worker with PCR-confirmed SARS-CoV-2 infection or an uninfected control (not recorded which).

V is TRBV12-2 and J is TRBJ1-5. TRBV12-2 counts as a pseudogene. The length of the CDR3 is 13 residues. The CDR3 loop is CASRSPDSQPQHF. The CDR3 DNA reads as TGTGCAAGTCGCTCCCCAGATTCTCAGCCCCAGCATTTT.

This clonotype was seen only a few times. The chain combines TRBV12-3 or TRBV12-4 with TRBJ2-5, with no clear D. V dropped 6 bases and J dropped 1 base, with 12 bases sitting between them. The CDR3 spans 14 residues. CDR3 protein: CASSRDTRQETQYF. DNA for the CDR3: TGTGCCAGCAGCCGAGACACCCGCCAAGAGACCCAGTACTTC.

This chain joins TRBV19 and TRBJ1-4; tentatively, D is TRBD1 (5 bases). The length of the CDR3 is 13 residues. The germline V gene has CDR1 LNHDA and CDR2 SQIVND (reference sequence). With 9 bases removed from V and 8 bases from J, the gap between germline ends came to 16 bases. CDR3 region: CASGDPFLEKLFF. DNA for the CDR3: TGTGCCAGCGGGGACCCATTTCTCGAAAAACTGTTTTTT.

This clonotype was found a few times. An end of the junction does not agree with germline; a read error may underlie this. The chain has TRBV2 and TRBJ2-5; the match to TRBD2 covers 11 bases. Per germline, CDR1 SNHLY and CDR2 FYNNEI. This CDR3 region has 16 residues. The CDR3 reads CASREGLAGNAGTQYF. CDR3 DNA: TGTGCCAGCAGGGAAGGACTAGCGGGTAACGCGGGGACCCAGTACTTC.

This clonotype was counted at least ten times. V is TRBV27 and J is TRBJ2-7; D remains unclear. V lost 0 bases, J lost 7 bases, and 10 bases lay in between. Germline CDR1 is MNHEY and CDR2 is SMNVEV (reference sequence). The CDR3 is 13 residues long. This chain's CDR3 is CASSLSFSREQYF. In nucleotides, the CDR3 is TGTGCCAGCAGTTTATCTTTTTCCAGGGAGCAGTACTTC.

This clonotype was seen many times. The V and J genes are TRBV6-5 and TRBJ2-5; 10 bases are shared with TRBD1. CDR1 is MNHEY, CDR2 SVGAGI, per germline. The CDR3 extends over 17 amino acids. V was clipped by 2 bases and J by 4 bases; unmatched bases: 10. The CDR3 reads CASSYPPGQGRGETQYF. In nucleotides, the CDR3 is TGTGCCAGCAGTTACCCGCCGGGACAGGGGAGGGGAGAGACCCAGTACTTC.

The chain carries TRBV15 and TRBJ2-7, with 7 bases that match TRBD2. From germline, CDR1 is LNHNV and CDR2 YYDKDF (reference sequence). This CDR3 region has 16 residues. V was clipped by 0 bases and J by 4 bases; unmatched bases: 9. As DNA, the CDR3 is TGTGCCACCAGCAGAGATAAGAGGGAGGGGATATACGAGCAGTACTTC. Residues: CATSRDKREGIYEQYF.

There are many counts of this clonotype. In DNA form, the CDR3 reads TGTGCCAGCAGTTTATTCGGGGATGCCACAGATACGCAGTATTTT. Protein product: CASSLFGDATDTQYF. The chain carries TRBV28 and TRBJ2-3, with D perhaps matching TRBD2 (5 bases). CDR1 MDHEN and CDR2 SYDVKM come from the germline V gene. With 1 base removed from V and 2 bases from J, the gap between germline ends came to 10 bases. There are 15 residues in the CDR3. The full variable domain, in which reference TRBV28 and TRBJ2-3 provide the parts outside the CDR3, is DVKVTQSSRYLVKRTGEKVFLECVQDMDHENMFWYRQDPGLGLRLIYFSYDVKMKEKGDIPEGYSVSREKKERFSLILESASTNQTSMYLCASSLFGDATDTQYFGPGTRLTVL.

This clonotype occurred a few times. The rearrangement uses TRBV18 and TRBJ1-1; no clear D. Germline V CDR1 and CDR2: KGHSH, LQKENI. The CDR3 spans 15 residues. Between the trimmed V and J ends, which lost 0 bases and 3 bases, there was a span of 11 bases. For the CDR3, the DNA is TGTGCCAGCTCACCACCGAATTTGGCGGACACTGAAGCTTTCTTT. The encoded protein is CASSPPNLADTEAFF.

This clonotype came up many times. The chain combines TRBV4-2 with TRBJ2-7; 7 bases line up with TRBD2. Trimming took 1 base from V and 2 from J; bases not matched to a gene: 11. The CDR3 runs to 17 residues. Germline loops: CDR1 LGHNA, CDR2 YNFKEQ. The CDR3 sequence is CASSQVPSGVGTYEQYF. The CDR3 bases are TGTGCCAGCAGCCAAGTTCCTAGCGGAGTGGGAACCTACGAGCAGTACTTC.

The sample holds many counts of this clonotype. The chain combines TRBV5-1 with TRBJ2-2; 11 bases are a match to TRBD2. Germline-derived CDR1 and CDR2 are SGHRS and YFSETQ. Unmatched junction bases numbered 7, after V lost 4 bases and J lost 5 bases. The CDR3 consists of 16 residues. CDR3 DNA sequence: TGCGCCAGCAGCCTAATACTAGCGGGGGTAACCGGGGAGCTGTTTTTT. Residues: CASSLILAGVTGELFF.

This clonotype was counted many times. The chain joins TRBV28 to TRBJ1-1, with 7 positions matching TRBD1. Germline CDR1 MDHEN, CDR2 SYDVKM. V lost 4 bases to trimming and J lost 0 bases; unmatched junction nucleotides: 5. The CDR3 contains 15 residues. The CDR3: CASSYNRGLNTEAFF. As DNA, the CDR3 is TGTGCCAGCAGTTATAACAGGGGTTTGAACACTGAAGCTTTCTTT.

The V and J genes are TRBV3-1 and TRBJ2-1, with D uncertain. The germline V gene encodes CDR1 LGHDT and CDR2 YNNKEL (reference sequence). This CDR3 spans 14 amino acids. V lost 0 bases, J lost 7 bases, and 10 bases lay in between. The chain's CDR3 is CASSQDIVVNEQFF. CDR3 in DNA: TGTGCCAGCAGCCAAGATATAGTCGTAAATGAGCAGTTCTTC.

This clonotype was detected ten times or more. The V and J genes are TRBV15 and TRBJ1-1; D unclear. The germline gives CDR1 LNHNV, CDR2 YYDKDF (reference sequence). V was pared by 3 bases and J by 1 base, with 9 bases between. The CDR3 totals 14 residues. The CDR3 region has the DNA TGTGCCACCAGCAGGGAAGGGTCGAACACTGAAGCTTTCTTT. It is translated as CATSREGSNTEAFF.

The V and J genes are TRBV12-3 or TRBV12-4 and TRBJ1-4; D unclear. The CDR3 is 15 amino acids. Between the trimmed V and J ends, which lost 4 bases and 5 bases, there was a span of 14 bases. DNA for the CDR3: TGTGCCAGCAGTTCAATCCCTAGGGCGAATGAAAAACTGTTTTTT. Translated: CASSSIPRANEKLFF.

The chain uses TRBV12-3 or TRBV12-4 and TRBJ2-5; tentatively, D is TRBD1 or TRBD2 (5 bases each). Trimming removed 6 bases from V and 5 bases from J, with 22 bases in between. This CDR3 region has 16 residues. CDR3 protein: CASSPETKGFGETQYF. Written as DNA, the CDR3 is TGTGCCAGCAGCCCCGAGACTAAGGGGTTTGGGGAGACCCAGTACTTC.

This clonotype was seen a few times. V gene TRBV5-6 combines with J gene TRBJ1-1, with a weak D call TRBD1 (5 bases). The CDR3 contains 15 residues. The V end was cut by 0 bases, the J end by 4 bases, with 13 bases between. In germline, CDR1 is SGHDT, CDR2 YYEEEE. The CDR3 DNA reads as TGTGCCAGCAGCTTGGTAAACCAGGGTGGCACTGAAGCTTTCTTT. Translated, it gives CASSLVNQGGTEAFF.

The rearrangement joins TRBV27 to TRBJ2-7, with a weak D call TRBD1 (6 bases). This CDR3 is built from 14 residues. In germline, CDR1 is MNHEY, CDR2 SMNVEV (reference sequence). V was trimmed by 4 bases and J by 5 bases, leaving 15 bases between them. The CDR3 sequence: CASSYAGAGDEQYF. The CDR3 region has the DNA TGTGCCAGCAGTTACGCTGGGGCAGGGGACGAGCAGTACTTC.